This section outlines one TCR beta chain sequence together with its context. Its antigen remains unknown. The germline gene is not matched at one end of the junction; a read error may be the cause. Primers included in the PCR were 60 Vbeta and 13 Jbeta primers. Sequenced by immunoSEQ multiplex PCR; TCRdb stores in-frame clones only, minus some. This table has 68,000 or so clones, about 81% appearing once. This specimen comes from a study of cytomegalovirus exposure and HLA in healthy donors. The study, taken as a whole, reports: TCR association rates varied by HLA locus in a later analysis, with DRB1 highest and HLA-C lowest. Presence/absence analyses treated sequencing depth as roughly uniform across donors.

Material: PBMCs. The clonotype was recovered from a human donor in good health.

CDR3 nucleotides: TGCGCCGGCAGCTTGGGCAGGGGAACCTCTGGGGCCAACGTCCTGACTTTC. Amino acid sequence: CAGSLGRGTSGANVLTF. This chain joins TRBV5-1 and TRBJ2-6; a weak D match, TRBD1 (6 bases). The CDR3 totals 17 residues. CDR1 and CDR2 (germline): SGHRS, YFSETQ.